This T cell receptor (beta chain) was documented in a study of blood T cell repertoires in COVID-19 (dated by TCRdb to about 2020). For the wider study: Samples from collaborators originated in the United States, Italy and Spain and spanned both the acute and convalescent phases of COVID-19. Subjects who had been exposed to COVID-19, were actively infected with it, or had recovered from it provided the deeply sampled blood TCRbeta repertoires that made up the dataset. The samples were drawn from the first 160 participants of the ongoing ImmuneRACE study and from over a thousand subjects provided by 6 global collaborators. The repertoires were made available in a free public database intended to serve as a resource for research on the immune response to SARS-CoV-2. HLA class I and class II types, where available, came from metadata supplied by the sample provider rather than from assay-based typing. The sample metadata nearly always contained a de-identified subject ID, COVID-19 status, age in years and sex. The material from the prospective study consisted of cDNA or gDNA derived from T cells, B-cell-depleted T cells, or PBMCs. Here is what the overall study found, with its caveats: The amount of clinical and demographic metadata varied by source and participant and was provided uncurated.

Collaborating institutions collected whole blood in K2EDTA tubes following their own protocols. For TCRbeta analysis, collaborator samples were shipped as frozen whole blood, as isolated PBMCs, or as DNA extracted from either sample type. The immunoSEQ Assay, a bias-controlled multiplex PCR, was used to amplify TCRbeta CDR3 regions from genomic DNA. As for how the authors treated the data: Within the assay, amplification of reference gene primers was used to estimate how many nucleated cells each sample contained. Sequence reads were collapsed and filtered to measure the absolute abundance of every unique TCRbeta CDR3 rearrangement. For each sample, productive Simpson clonality was calculated as the square root of Simpson's diversity index across productive rearrangements. TCRdb took over this immuneACCESS table, retaining in-frame rearrangements with V and J assigned. Such tables are incomplete; in checked studies, under half of the missing clones stem from an unresolved V gene, and the remainder is unexplained. V and J calls and clone size follow that table, whereas D and trimming were derived from the DNA. Present in this sample are about 74,000 clones, about four fifths of which were seen just once. The ten largest clones add up to roughly 7.3% of the sample.

Compared with germline, V lacks 0 bases and J lacks 10 bases; bases without a gene match: 7. From its cysteine to its phenylalanine, the CDR3 spans 15 amino acids. Left in the record is the CDR3 DNA by itself, 45 bases read in frame from the first base. The germline V gene encodes CDR1 SGHKS and CDR2 YYEKEE (reference sequence). Concerning this clone itself: Its antigen specificity is not known. No base qualities exist here, and no much larger clone lies one base off it.

The TCR originated in a human donor in a cohort sampled during active COVID-19. The chain was built from TRBV5-5 and TRBJ1-6, and TRBD1 matches 7 of the central bases. The sample was peripheral blood. The DNA sequence follows: TGTGCCAGCAGCTTGGCCTGGCAGGGGGGATCACCCCTCCACTTT. Translated, it gives CASSLAWQGGSPLHF.